This is a list of T cell receptor beta chains from one sample in a study of Ad26.COV2.S vaccination and SARS-CoV-2 variants. Using immunoSEQ multiplex PCR, the repertoire was profiled, and TCRdb retains in-frame clones only, with some absent. The sample lists about half a million clones; roughly nine tenths were seen once. Sequenced here: peripheral blood, sampled in a trial of Ad26.COV2.S vaccine versus placebo. These receptors were taken from a person between 18 and 60 years old who received the Ad26.COV2.S COVID-19 vaccine or a placebo. Both conserved end residues are part of each CDR3. D genes are given only for firm matches. Expanded clones get a size class; other rows say once, few or many, or leave the size out.

clone_size	d_call	v_call	j_call	cdr3_nt	cdr3_aa
once	.	TRBV18	TRBJ1-4	TGTGCCAGCTCACCCAGGGAAGATGAAAAACTGTTTTTT	CASSPREDEKLFF
.	.	TRBV7-3	TRBJ2-1	TGTGCCAGCAGCTCCCAAACCCGGGCAACCTTTTCCAATGAGCAGTTCTTC	CASSSQTRATFSNEQFF
.	.	TRBV21-1	TRBJ2-1	TGTGCCAGCAGCAAAGGGGCAGTAAGTTTGCTCTTC	CASSKGAVSLLF
.	.	TRBV6-5	TRBJ1-5	TGTGCCAGCAGTTACTCTCGCCAGGTCGGTCAGCCCCAGCATTTT	CASSYSRQVGQPQHF
.	TRBD1	TRBV4-2	TRBJ1-1	TGTGCCAGCAGCCAAGCCGGGCAGGGGGGCGGTTGGAACACTGAAGCTTTCTTT	CASSQAGQGGGWNTEAFF
few	TRBD1	TRBV6-5	TRBJ1-6	TGTGCCAGCAGCGATTACAGGGGGCAATATTCACCCCTCCACTTT	CASSDYRGQYSPLHF
.	TRBD2	TRBV25-1	TRBJ2-7	TGTGCCAGCAGTGAATCCGGCGGGAGTATTTACGTGCAGTACTTC	CASSESGGSIYVQYF
.	.	TRBV7-9	TRBJ2-1	TGTGCCAGCAGCTCATGGGGGGCCGGGAATGAGCAGTTCTTC	CASSSWGAGNEQFF
.	TRBD2	TRBV7-9	TRBJ2-7	TGTGCCAGCAGTTTTAGCGGGAGCTCCTACGAGCAGTACTTC	CASSFSGSSYEQYF
.	TRBD2	TRBV20-1	TRBJ2-1	TGCAGTGCTAGTCCGGGAGGCTCCTACAATGAGCAGTTCTTC	CSASPGGSYNEQFF
.	.	TRBV5-4	TRBJ1-1	TGTGCCAGCAGCTTGGGGGAGAACACTGAAGCTTTCTTT	CASSLGENTEAFF
.	.	TRBV19	TRBJ2-7	TGTGCCAGTAGTCTCAACGGGGGCCCCTACGAGCAGTACTTC	CASSLNGGPYEQYF
few	.	TRBV7-9	TRBJ1-3	TGTGCCAGCAGCTTAGCATCCAGGGCTGGAAACACCATATATTTT	CASSLASRAGNTIYF
.	.	TRBV18	TRBJ2-3	TGTGCCAGCTCACCAGCCCGGACAGATACGCAGTATTTT	CASSPARTDTQYF
.	TRBD1	TRBV18	TRBJ1-1	TGTGCCAGCTCACACCGACAGGGGGACACTGAAGCTTTCTTT	CASSHRQGDTEAFF
.	.	TRBV4-3	TRBJ1-1	TGCGCCAGCAGCCATACAGGGAACACTGAAGCTTTCTTT	CASSHTGNTEAFF
.	.	TRBV12-3/TRBV12-4	TRBJ1-1	TGTGCCAGCAGTTTGTCAGGGGCTGAAGCTTTCTTT	CASSLSGAEAFF
once	TRBD1	TRBV5-5	TRBJ1-2	TGTGCCAGCAACCTGCTTGACAGGGGGTATGGCTACACCTTC	CASNLLDRGYGYTF
.	TRBD2	TRBV7-2	TRBJ2-1	TGTGCCAGCAGGTTACCGGGACTAGCGTACAATGAGCAGTTCTTC	CASRLPGLAYNEQFF
.	.	TRBV5-5	TRBJ1-1	TGTGCCAGCAGGGAGACCGCGCGGGTACTGAACACTGAAGCTTTCTTT	CASRETARVLNTEAFF
.	.	TRBV5-1	TRBJ1-1	TGCGCCAGCACCGAGAACACTGAAGCTTTCTTT	CASTENTEAFF
.	.	TRBV7-9	TRBJ2-7	TGTGCCAGCAGCTCGCACGGGTTTCCGGAGCAGTACTTC	CASSSHGFPEQYF
few	TRBD1	TRBV18	TRBJ1-3	TGTGCCAGCTCACCGGTTGAGGGGGCTTTGTCTGGAAACACCATATATTTT	CASSPVEGALSGNTIYF
few	TRBD2	TRBV7-9	TRBJ2-7	TGTGCCAGCAGCCGAGCGGGAGGGATTACTTACGAGCAGTACTTC	CASSRAGGITYEQYF
few	.	TRBV12-3/TRBV12-4	TRBJ2-7	TGTGCCAGCAGTCGGCAGGGTTACGAGCAGTACTTC	CASSRQGYEQYF
.	TRBD1	TRBV10-3	TRBJ1-1	TGTGCCATCAGTGAGTGGACCGGGACAGGGGGTCCCACTGAAGCTTTCTTT	CAISEWTGTGGPTEAFF
few	.	TRBV6-5	TRBJ1-4	TGTGCCAGCAAGGACGGTGCAACTAATGAAAAACTGTTTTTT	CASKDGATNEKLFF
.	.	TRBV5-6	TRBJ1-5	TGTGCCAGCAGCCGGGTCGGGACTCTGGGTCAGCCCCAGCATTTT	CASSRVGTLGQPQHF
once	.	TRBV6-1	TRBJ1-2	TGTGCCAGCAGTGAAGGGCCGCACAACTATGGCTACACCTTC	CASSEGPHNYGYTF
.	.	TRBV27	TRBJ1-1	TGTGCCAGTAGGGGTTGGACTGAAGCTTTCTTT	CASRGWTEAFF
.	TRBD1	TRBV2	TRBJ1-5	TGTGCCAGCAAGGGGGACAGCTCTTATCAGCCCCAGCATTTT	CASKGDSSYQPQHF
.	TRBD1	TRBV7-2	TRBJ1-2	TGTGCCAGCAGGCAGGCCGGGACAGGGACCTATGGCTACACCTTC	CASRQAGTGTYGYTF
once	.	TRBV12-3/TRBV12-4	TRBJ2-1	TGTGCCAGCAGCCCAAGGTTAGGGCAGTTCTTC	CASSPRLGQFF
.	.	TRBV2	TRBJ1-3	TGTGCCCGCGGGGACATTATTGGAAACACCATATATTTT	CARGDIIGNTIYF
.	.	TRBV9	TRBJ1-2	TGTGCCAGCAGCCCGAGTACAGGGCTTCTCTATGGCTACACCTTC	CASSPSTGLLYGYTF
.	TRBD1	TRBV7-8	TRBJ2-1	TGTGCCAGCAGCTTAGGGTCCTGGGGGACAGAATACTACAATGAGCAGTTCTTC	CASSLGSWGTEYYNEQFF
.	TRBD2	TRBV15	TRBJ2-7	TGTGCCACCAGCAGAGTAGCCACCGGGACTAGCGGGAGTAAGGAGCAGTACTTC	CATSRVATGTSGSKEQYF
.	.	TRBV19	TRBJ1-1	TGTGCCAGTAGTTATGGGTCCACTGAAGCTTTCTTT	CASSYGSTEAFF
.	.	TRBV28	TRBJ2-1	TGTGCCAGCAGTCCGGGACTCCCTCGGGCTGAGCAGTTCTTC	CASSPGLPRAEQFF
few	TRBD1	TRBV9	TRBJ2-7	TGTGCCAGCAGTCCGGCAGGGGGCTCGCGGGAGCAGTACTTC	CASSPAGGSREQYF
.	.	TRBV5-5	TRBJ1-1	TGTGCCAGCAGCACCGGGAACCTGAACACTGAAGCTTTCTTT	CASSTGNLNTEAFF
.	.	TRBV28	TRBJ2-7	TGTGCCAGCAGTTTAGACGGGCTTCCCTACGAGCAGTACTTC	CASSLDGLPYEQYF
.	.	TRBV28	TRBJ2-2	TGTGCCAGCAGTTTATATTCCCCGGCGGCAGGGAACACCGGGGAGCTGTTTTTT	CASSLYSPAAGNTGELFF
.	.	TRBV4-3	TRBJ1-2	TGCGCCAGCAGCCAAGGGTCGGGAAGCTATGGCTACACCTTC	CASSQGSGSYGYTF